Listed here are 21 T cell receptor beta chains from one sample, sequenced in a study of cytomegalovirus exposure and HLA in healthy donors. TCRdb keeps only in-frame clones here, not all; method: immunoSEQ multiplex PCR. Here the sample spans tens of thousands of clones, over 85% being singletons. The sample consisted of PBMCs. The receptors here all came from a woman younger than 30 in good health and CMV-seronegative.

CDR3 in DNA: TGTGCCAGCACCCAACAGGGGACAGATACGCAGTATTTT. This translates into CASTQQGTDTQYF. V and J are TRBV6-1 and TRBJ2-3, with 7 bases aligning to TRBD1. The junction had 4 bases not matched to a gene; V was cut back by 7 bases and J by 3 bases. The germline V gene encodes CDR1 MNHNS and CDR2 SASEGT. The CDR3 loop spans 13 amino acids.

This sequence joins TRBV18 and TRBJ2-1; D perhaps matches TRBD2 (5 bases). The CDR3 is made up of 13 amino acids. The germline V and J ends were trimmed by 6 bases and 4 bases, with 10 bases remaining between them. Germline-derived CDR1 and CDR2 are KGHSH and LQKENI. CDR3 protein: CASSPTRYNEQFF. Written as DNA, the CDR3 is TGTGCCAGCTCCCCCACTAGGTACAATGAGCAGTTCTTC.

CDR3 coding DNA: TGTGCCTGGATGGAAGACTGGACGAACACCGGGGAGCTGTTTTTT. The encoded protein is CAWMEDWTNTGELFF. The chain recombines TRBV30 with TRBJ2-2; D unclear. The CDR3 has 15 residues. The germline V gene encodes CDR1 GTSNPN and CDR2 SVGIG (reference sequence). V was clipped by 4 bases and J by 0 bases, with 12 bases between them.

The chain recombines TRBV6-5 with TRBJ1-2, with 7 bases lining up with TRBD1. CDR3 size: 15 residues. The trim removed 6 bases at V and 6 bases at J, leaving 13 bases unmatched. Germline V gene lookup returns CDR1 MNHEY and CDR2 SVGAGI. In DNA, the CDR3 is TGTGCCAGCAGGGGGACAGCGCGGACTTCAAATGGCTACACCTTC. Protein product: CASRGTARTSNGYTF.

The J gene is TRBJ2-1, the V gene TRBV27; 10 bases map to TRBD1. The germline CDR1 and CDR2 sequences are MNHEY and SMNVEV (reference sequence). CDR3 length: 16 amino acids. V was clipped by 5 bases and J by 10 bases; unmatched bases: 14. CDR3 in amino acids: CASSHTPGTGVKEQFF. DNA of the CDR3: TGTGCCAGCAGTCACACACCCGGGACAGGGGTGAAGGAGCAGTTCTTC.

This rearrangement joins TRBV27 to TRBJ1-5, with D uncertain. V shed 4 bases and J shed 3 bases, with 7 bases lying between them. The CDR3 loop spans 13 amino acids. Germline CDR1 is MNHEY and CDR2 is SMNVEV (reference sequence). Written as DNA, the CDR3 is TGTGCCAGCAGTTGGGCACACAATCAGCCCCAGCATTTT. This codes for CASSWAHNQPQHF.

The chain recombines TRBV27 with TRBJ2-4; 10 bases fit TRBD2. CDR1 is MNHEY, CDR2 SMNVEV, per germline (reference sequence). With 4 bases clipped from V and 3 bases from J, the junction kept 12 bases outside the gene matches. The CDR3 is 18 amino acids. This CDR3 is CASSSLSGRASVKNIQYF. The CDR3 DNA follows: TGTGCCAGCAGTTCCCTCAGCGGGAGGGCCTCCGTCAAAAACATTCAGTACTTC.

The chain has TRBV20-1 and TRBJ1-2, with D uncertain. Germline assignment: CDR1 DFQATT and CDR2 SNEGSKA (reference sequence). CDR3 size: 11 residues. Trimming removed 4 bases from V and 3 bases from J, with 6 bases in between. CDR3 bases: TGCAGTGCTACATTAGACTATGGCTACACCTTC. Protein: CSATLDYGYTF.

The chain uses TRBV5-4 and TRBJ2-1, with D perhaps matching TRBD2 (6 bases). Looked up from germline, CDR1 is SGHNT and CDR2 is YYREEE (reference sequence). The CDR3 runs to 15 residues. Trimming took off 4 bases at V and 3 bases at J, with 14 bases between the two ends. As DNA, the CDR3 is TGTGCCAGCAGCAACCAAAGGGGACTCTACAATGAGCAGTTCTTC. As protein: CASSNQRGLYNEQFF.

The chain combines TRBV5-4 with TRBJ1-1; D not certain. Germline-derived CDR1 and CDR2 are SGHNT and YYREEE (reference sequence). V was shortened by 3 bases and J by 1 base, with 10 bases between the two germline ends. CDR3 length: 14 residues. CDR3 coding DNA: TGTGCCAGCAGCTCCTCGGTTCCGAACACTGAAGCTTTCTTT. Its translation: CASSSSVPNTEAFF.

The chain has TRBV7-2 and TRBJ1-5; unclear D gene. Germline V gene sequence: CDR1 SGHTA, CDR2 FQGNSA. V lost 1 base, J lost 5 bases, and 12 bases lay in between. CDR3 length: 15 residues. Here the CDR3 reads CASSLGRGWDQPQHF. The CDR3 bases are TGTGCCAGCAGCTTAGGACGGGGTTGGGATCAGCCCCAGCATTTT.

The gene calls are TRBV2 and TRBJ2-1; TRBD1 aligns across 9 bases. The CDR3 covers 15 residues. V shed 4 bases and J 4 bases; nucleotides not matched to a gene: 5. CDR1 and CDR2 from the germline V gene are SNHLY and FYNNEI. CDR3 loop: CASSVDRGAYNEQFF. DNA of the CDR3: TGTGCCAGCAGTGTTGACAGGGGGGCTTACAATGAGCAGTTCTTC.

The chain joins TRBV5-6 to TRBJ2-1; D unresolved. This CDR3 has 14 amino acids. The V end lost 2 bases, the J end lost 2 bases, and 8 bases lay between the germline ends. Germline V CDR1 and CDR2: SGHDT, YYEEEE. The CDR3 sequence is CASSLRVPYNEQFF. The CDR3 bases are TGTGCCAGCAGCTTACGGGTCCCCTACAATGAGCAGTTCTTC.

The rearrangement links TRBV5-1 to TRBJ2-5; 14 bases fit TRBD2. This CDR3 is 16 amino acids long. In germline, CDR1 is SGHRS, CDR2 YFSETQ. The J segment lost 4 bases and the V segment lost 2 bases, leaving 4 bases of the junction unmatched. The chain's CDR3 is CASSFRTSGGPETQYF. The CDR3 DNA sequence: TGCGCCAGCAGCTTCCGGACTAGCGGGGGGCCAGAGACCCAGTACTTC.

J is TRBJ1-2 and V is TRBV5-6; no reliable D call. Between the trimmed V and J ends, which lost 4 bases and 5 bases, there was a span of 15 bases. The CDR3 length is 14 residues. Per germline, CDR1 SGHDT and CDR2 YYEEEE. The CDR3 bases are TGTGCCAGCAGCCTGGGCCCAGGCGGGTATGGCTACACCTTC. The encoded protein is CASSLGPGGYGYTF. Full variable domain (rest looked up from reference TRBV5-6 and TRBJ1-2): DAGVTQSPTHLIKTRGQQVTLRCSPKSGHDTVSWYQQALGQGPQFIFQYYEEEERQRGNFPDRFSGHQFPNYSSELNVNALLLGDSALYLCASSLGPGGYGYTFGSGTRLTVV.

The genes are TRBV5-6 and TRBJ1-5; D is possibly TRBD1 (6 bases). The V gene's germline CDR1 is SGHDT and CDR2 YYEEEE. Trimming pared 0 bases from V and 5 bases from J, leaving 15 bases between. The CDR3 is 16 amino acids. CDR3 nucleotides: TGTGCCAGCAGCTTGGGACCCGACAGGTCCTATCAGCCCCAGCATTTT. Translating gives CASSLGPDRSYQPQHF. The full variable domain, in which reference TRBV5-6 and TRBJ1-5 provide the parts outside the CDR3, is DAGVTQSPTHLIKTRGQQVTLRCSPKSGHDTVSWYQQALGQGPQFIFQYYEEEERQRGNFPDRFSGHQFPNYSSELNVNALLLGDSALYLCASSLGPDRSYQPQHFGDGTRLSIL.

This sequence joins TRBV7-9 and TRBJ2-5; D is unresolved. The CDR3 runs 14 residues. Trimming stripped 3 bases from V and 5 bases from J, with 13 bases between. The germline CDR1 and CDR2 sequences are SEHNR and FQNEAQ (reference sequence). Written as DNA, the CDR3 is TGTGCCAGCAGCTTGGATACGGGTCGCGAGACCCAGTACTTC. It yields the protein CASSLDTGRETQYF.

V and J are TRBV21-1 and TRBJ2-6; the table's D call, TRBD2, has no DNA check behind it. TRBV21-1 is a listed pseudogene. This CDR3 spans 15 amino acids. The CDR3 DNA follows: TGTGCCAGCAGCAAAGCCCTAACTGGGGCCAACGTCCTGACTTTC. It is translated as CASSKALTGANVLTF.

The gene calls are TRBV6-5 and TRBJ1-2; TRBD1 agrees at 7 bases. CDR3 size: 12 residues. The germline gives CDR1 MNHEY, CDR2 SVGAGI. J gave up 6 bases and V 10 bases, and 8 bases lay outside the gene matches. The CDR3 protein is CATVGTVDGYTF. The CDR3 coding sequence is TGTGCCACCGTCGGGACAGTTGATGGCTACACCTTC.

The chain joins TRBV6-6 to TRBJ2-7, with 9 bases matching TRBD2. Trimming at V came to 1 base and at J to 8 bases, leaving 6 bases not matched to a gene. The V gene's germline CDR1 is MNHNY and CDR2 SVGAGI (reference sequence). CDR3 length: 14 residues. CDR3 in DNA: TGTGCCAGCAGTTACTTAGCGGGGGCCGAAAAGCAGTACTTC. Translated: CASSYLAGAEKQYF.

The chain couples TRBV5-1 to TRBJ2-7, with 10 bases fitting TRBD2. This CDR3 comprises 15 residues. Germline trimming cut 4 bases from V and 2 bases from J; bases unmatched to any gene: 6. Germline values: CDR1 SGHRS, CDR2 YFSETQ. The CDR3 DNA is TGCGCCAGCAGCCCTCTCACTAGCGGGGCCTACGAGCAGTACTTC. Translating gives CASSPLTSGAYEQYF. The full variable domain, rest sourced from reference TRBV5-1 and TRBJ2-7, is KAGVTQTPRYLIKTRGQQVTLSCSPISGHRSVSWYQQTPGQGLQFLFEYFSETQRNKGNFPGRFSGRQFSNSRSEMNVSTLELGDSALYLCASSPLTSGAYEQYFGPGTRLTVT.